Following are 30 T cell receptor beta chains from one sample sequenced in a study of blood T cells in healthy people across ages. It was with a sample-barcoded 5' primer and a J-beta primer mix that a second PCR of roughly 7 to 12 cycles was run. MiXCR was run by TCRdb on the 5' RACE reads, yielding one entry per CDR3 protein. The data hold roughly 700,000 distinct CDR3 sequences, with approximately 50% observed a single time. What was sequenced was blood. All receptors derive from a woman aged 60-75 years in good health.

The rearrangement joins TRBV18 to TRBJ2-7, with TRBD1 identical over 7 bases. The CDR3 runs to 15 residues. Trimming removed 4 bases from V and 2 bases from J; junction bases left unmatched: 8. CDR1 KGHSH and CDR2 LQKENI come from the germline V gene. The CDR3 protein is CASSQGYGQAYEQYF. In DNA form, the CDR3 reads TGTGCCAGCTCACAGGGATACGGACAGGCCTACGAGCAGTACTTC.

This clonotype was counted at least ten times. The V and J genes are TRBV7-2 and TRBJ2-1; D gene uncertain. This CDR3 contains 12 residues. Deletions cut 6 bases from V and 10 bases from J, with 13 bases between. Per the germline V gene, CDR1 is SGHTA and CDR2 is FQGNSA. CDR3 region: CASRQSLYEQFF. The CDR3 nucleotides read TGTGCCAGCAGACAAAGTCTATACGAGCAGTTCTTC.

The J gene is TRBJ2-1, the V gene TRBV20-1, with 8 nucleotides matching TRBD2. The CDR3 is 16 amino acids. Germline-derived CDR1 and CDR2 are DFQATT and SNEGSKA (reference sequence). V lost 4 bases to trimming and J lost 0 bases; unmatched junction nucleotides: 8. CDR3 sequence: CSATELAGNSYNEQFF. DNA for the CDR3: TGCAGTGCTACAGAATTAGCGGGAAACTCCTACAATGAGCAGTTCTTC.

The rearrangement joins TRBV9 to TRBJ2-3; D possibly corresponds to TRBD2 (6 bases). Looked up from germline, CDR1 is SGDLS and CDR2 is YYNGEE. This CDR3 region has 17 residues. V lost 4 bases to trimming and J lost 6 bases, with 24 bases between them. The CDR3 reads CASSTQPPAGGGDTQYF. The CDR3, as DNA: TGTGCCAGCAGCACCCAACCCCCAGCGGGTGGTGGGGATACGCAGTATTTT. Full variable domain (outside the CDR3, taken from reference TRBV9 and TRBJ2-3): DSGVTQTPKHLITATGQRVTLRCSPRSGDLSVYWYQQSLDQGLQFLIQYYNGEERAKGNILERFSAQQFPDLHSELNLSSLELGDSALYFCASSTQPPAGGGDTQYFGPGTRLTVL.

The chain has TRBV4-3 and TRBJ2-1; 11 nucleotides agree with TRBD2. This CDR3 is built from 16 residues. Germline trimming cut 3 bases from V and 10 bases from J; bases unmatched to any gene: 11. The germline CDR1 and CDR2 sequences are LGHNA and YSLEER. CDR3 sequence reads: CASSHGSGRAIKEQFF. CDR3 sequence (DNA): TGCGCCAGCAGCCATGGTAGCGGGAGGGCCATCAAGGAGCAGTTCTTC.

V usage is TRBV21-1 and J usage is TRBJ2-5. TRBV21-1 is a documented pseudogene. CDR3 length: 14 residues. The CDR3 DNA reads as TGTGCCAGCAGCAAAGAGGTGGTCTTGGAGACCCAGTACTTC. This gives the protein CASSKEVVLETQYF.

This chain links TRBV2 with TRBJ1-1; 9 positions agree with TRBD1. The CDR3 has 14 amino acids. Trimming removed 4 bases from V and 1 base from J; junction bases left unmatched: 1. Germline loops: CDR1 SNHLY, CDR2 FYNNEI. CDR3 sequence (DNA): TGTGCCAGCAGTGGGGACAGGGCGAACACTGAAGCTTTCTTT. Translation: CASSGDRANTEAFF.

The CDR3 DNA follows: TGTGCCAGCAGTCCGGCGGGACAGGGTGGGACAGAGACCCAGTACTTC. Encoded protein: CASSPAGQGGTETQYF. This chain uses TRBV28 with TRBJ2-5, with 9 bases lining up with TRBD1. Germline loops: CDR1 MDHEN, CDR2 SYDVKM. The CDR3 is made up of 16 amino acids. V lost 5 bases and J lost 4; bases outside the gene matches: 11.

The chain employs TRBV9 and TRBJ2-7, with D possibly matching TRBD2 (5 bases). The V and J ends lost 0 bases and 0 bases respectively, with 10 bases between them. Germline V gives CDR1 SGDLS, CDR2 YYNGEE. The CDR3 is 15 residues long. CDR3 loop: CASSVEGLYSYEQYF. The DNA of the CDR3 is TGTGCCAGCAGCGTAGAAGGACTTTACTCCTACGAGCAGTACTTC. The full variable domain, its missing parts supplied by reference TRBV9 and TRBJ2-7, is DSGVTQTPKHLITATGQRVTLRCSPRSGDLSVYWYQQSLDQGLQFLIQYYNGEERAKGNILERFSAQQFPDLHSELNLSSLELGDSALYFCASSVEGLYSYEQYFGPGTRLTVT.

A few counts support this clonotype. J is TRBJ2-7 and V is TRBV27; 9 bases match TRBD2. The CDR3 runs 16 residues. Per germline, CDR1 MNHEY and CDR2 SMNVEV (reference sequence). J gave up 2 bases and V 2 bases, and 7 bases lay outside the gene matches. The CDR3 is CASSLRSLAGPYEQYF. As DNA, the CDR3 is TGTGCCAGCAGTTTAAGGTCCCTAGCGGGACCCTACGAGCAGTACTTC.

The rearrangement uses TRBV6-1 and TRBJ2-4; 8 bases agree with TRBD1. V shed 3 bases, J shed 2 bases, and the junction held 18 bases outside the gene matches. This CDR3 region has 20 residues. The germline V gene has CDR1 MNHNS and CDR2 SASEGT. Here the CDR3 reads CASSDHLGVRTGSTKNIQYF. The CDR3 DNA is TGTGCCAGCAGTGATCATCTTGGGGTCCGGACAGGGTCTACCAAAAACATTCAGTACTTC.

There are many counts of this clonotype. At one of its ends the junction is not consistent with the germline gene, which may arise from a read error. The chain has TRBV7-3 and TRBJ2-1; 7 nucleotides align to TRBD2. The CDR3 totals 15 residues. Germline CDR1 reads SGHTA; CDR2 reads FQGTGA. DNA for the CDR3: TGTGCCAGCAGTTTAAATGGGCGGGAGTTTAATGAGCAGTTCTTC. The encoded protein is CASSLNGREFNEQFF.

CDR3 nucleotides: TGTGCCAGCAGTTACCCTTCATCGGCGGGAGGAATGTACGAGCAGTACTTC. It yields the protein CASSYPSSAGGMYEQYF. The J gene is TRBJ2-7, the V gene TRBV6-2 or TRBV6-3, with 8 bases lining up with TRBD2. This CDR3 comprises 17 residues. V trimming: 2 bases; J trimming: 4 bases; junction bases outside the gene matches: 13. Germline V gene lookup returns CDR1 MNHEY and CDR2 SVGEGT.

This chain uses TRBV24-1 with TRBJ1-1; D not certain. Trimming cost V 4 bases and J 9 bases, with 14 bases left between them. Germline V lookup: CDR1 KGHDR, CDR2 SFDVKD. CDR3 length: 13 amino acids. CDR3 sequence reads: CATSDSGVGKAFF. DNA for the CDR3: TGTGCCACCAGTGACTCCGGGGTGGGGAAAGCTTTCTTT.

This sequence joins TRBV20-1 and TRBJ2-5; D is unclear. Trimming pared 0 bases from V and 4 bases from J, leaving 6 bases between. In germline, CDR1 is DFQATT, CDR2 SNEGSKA (reference sequence). This CDR3 comprises 12 residues. In DNA, the CDR3 is TGCAGTGCTAGAGATGAGACAGAGACCCAGTACTTC. This translates into CSARDETETQYF.

This clonotype was detected a few times. The gene calls are TRBV5-1 and TRBJ2-7, with D possibly being TRBD1 (6 bases). The V gene lost 4 bases and the J gene lost 2 bases, with 13 bases spanning the gap. CDR1 and CDR2 (germline): SGHRS, YFSETQ. The CDR3 contains 14 residues. The CDR3 here is CASSLKQGTYEQYF. CDR3 in DNA: TGCGCCAGCAGCCTAAAACAGGGAACCTACGAGCAGTACTTC.

This clonotype was picked up one time. This sequence joins TRBV7-2 and TRBJ2-5, with D hard to call. The CDR3 has 12 amino acids. V gave up 6 bases and J gave up 11 bases, with 16 bases separating them. The germline V gene has CDR1 SGHTA and CDR2 FQGNSA. CDR3: CASRPTGIEQYF. The CDR3 nucleotides read TGTGCCAGCAGGCCTACTGGAATTGAGCAGTACTTC.

To note about this clonotype: A much larger clone is a single base away; this may be a read error. The chain uses TRBV9 and TRBJ1-6; 7 nucleotides align to TRBD1. Germline V lookup: CDR1 SGDLS, CDR2 YYNGEE. V dropped 6 bases and J dropped 5; count of bases not matched to a gene: 11. The CDR3 totals 16 residues. As DNA, the CDR3 is TGTGCCAGCAACGGACGAGGAGGGACAGATAATTCACCCCTCCACTTT. Amino acids: CASNGRGGTDNSPLHF.

The sample holds a few counts of this clonotype. This chain connects TRBV12-3 or TRBV12-4 to TRBJ2-3; 8 nucleotides match TRBD1. CDR3 size: 15 residues. The junction had 6 bases not matched to a gene; V was cut back by 5 bases and J by 2 bases. CDR3 in DNA: TGTGCCAGCAGTGGGGGACAGGTGAACACAGATACGCAGTATTTT. Translation: CASSGGQVNTDTQYF.

The chain combines TRBV7-9 with TRBJ2-7, with D perhaps matching TRBD1 or TRBD2 (6 bases each). CDR3 size: 19 residues. The ends were cut back, 1 base at V and 5 bases at J, with 27 bases in the middle. Looked up from germline, CDR1 is SEHNR and CDR2 is FQNEAQ (reference sequence). The CDR3, as DNA: TGTGCCAGCAGCTTAGAATTTTTCGGGGGCCAGGGAGGATTCGACGAGCAGTACTTC. Residues: CASSLEFFGGQGGFDEQYF. The variable domain in full, with the rest retrieved from reference TRBV7-9 and TRBJ2-7, is DTGVSQNPRHKITKRGQNVTFRCDPISEHNRLYWYRQTLGQGPEFLTYFQNEAQLEKSRLLSDRFSAERPKGSFSTLEIQRTEQGDSAMYLCASSLEFFGGQGGFDEQYFGPGTRLTVT.

The chain uses TRBV20-1 and TRBJ2-3; 8 nucleotides align to TRBD2. V gave up 2 bases and J gave up 5 bases; unmatched junction bases: 9. Germline V lookup: CDR1 DFQATT, CDR2 SNEGSKA (reference sequence). The CDR3 is made up of 15 amino acids. The CDR3 sequence is CSARSPAGVGDTQYF. As DNA, the CDR3 is TGCAGTGCTAGATCGCCAGCGGGAGTAGGAGATACGCAGTATTTT.

As concerns this clonotype: One junction end disagrees with the germline gene, perhaps due to a read error. This chain connects TRBV2 to TRBJ1-2; D call uncertain. Per germline, CDR1 SNHLY and CDR2 FYNNEI. This CDR3 has 11 amino acids. The CDR3 DNA reads as TGTGCCAGCGGTGAAGACTATGGCTACACCTTC. Encoded protein: CASGEDYGYTF.

The chain has TRBV29-1 and TRBJ1-1, with D uncertain. V shed 2 bases and J shed 4 bases, with 8 bases lying between them. Germline assignment: CDR1 SQVTM and CDR2 ANQGSEA. CDR3 size: 12 residues. CDR3 amino acids: CSVEIWGTEAFF. The CDR3 DNA follows: TGCAGCGTTGAAATTTGGGGCACTGAAGCTTTCTTT.

This rearrangement joins TRBV29-1 to TRBJ2-3; D is ambiguous. This CDR3 region has 13 residues. Germline loops: CDR1 SQVTM, CDR2 ANQGSEA. V gave up 4 bases and J gave up 1 base, with 9 bases separating them. The CDR3 nucleotides are TGCAGCGTTGTTGGCGCCGGCACAGATACGCAGTATTTT. This codes for CSVVGAGTDTQYF.

This clonotype was counted between two and nine times. The chain has TRBV7-2 and TRBJ2-7; the D is unclear. CDR1 SGHTA and CDR2 FQGNSA come from the germline V gene. The CDR3 runs to 15 residues. V was shortened by 5 bases and J by 0 bases, with 14 bases between the two germline ends. This CDR3 reads CASSPLETLSYEQYF. CDR3 sequence (DNA): TGTGCCAGCAGCCCCCTAGAAACCCTCTCCTACGAGCAGTACTTC.

This chain connects TRBV3-1 to TRBJ2-1; maybe TRBD2 (5 bases). Deletions cut 0 bases from V and 13 bases from J, with 10 bases between. Germline V lookup: CDR1 LGHDT, CDR2 YNNKEL (reference sequence). This CDR3 has 12 residues. CDR3 loop: CASSQDEGPQFF. CDR3 DNA sequence: TGTGCCAGCAGCCAAGACGAGGGCCCTCAGTTCTTC.

This clonotype was counted a single time. CDR3 region: CAWSVGDRPYEQYF. The CDR3, as DNA: TGTGCCTGGAGTGTGGGGGACCGACCCTACGAGCAGTACTTC. The gene calls are TRBV30 and TRBJ2-7; D might be TRBD1 or TRBD2, each matching 5 bases. The ends were cut back, 0 bases at V and 2 bases at J, with 11 bases in the middle. The CDR3 loop spans 14 amino acids. Germline values: CDR1 GTSNPN, CDR2 SVGIG (reference sequence).

This clonotype showed up just a few times. The V and J genes are TRBV6-5 and TRBJ2-5; D not certain. The CDR3 is 15 amino acids. Germline V lookup: CDR1 MNHEY, CDR2 SVGAGI. V lost 2 bases to trimming and J lost 2 bases, with 12 bases between them. CDR3 in DNA: TGTGCCAGCAGTTACGGAGACCGGCGGCAAGAGACCCAGTACTTC. It encodes CASSYGDRRQETQYF.

This clonotype was seen a single time. The chain has TRBV29-1 and TRBJ2-1, with 14 positions matching TRBD2. With the DNA end fitting TRBJ2-7 better, the J assignment may be wrong. The CDR3 loop spans 17 amino acids. Germline V lookup: CDR1 SQVTM, CDR2 ANQGSEA. The CDR3 DNA reads as TGCAGCGTTGAAGGACTAGCGGGGGGGAGCTCCTACAATGAGCAGTACTTC. The encoded protein is CSVEGLAGGSSYNEQYF.

This chain joins TRBV4-2 and TRBJ2-5; TRBD2 matches 9 bases. The V segment lost 2 bases and the J segment 11 bases; nucleotides outside the gene matches: 21. The CDR3 covers 18 residues. Germline loops: CDR1 LGHNA, CDR2 YNFKEQ. CDR3 region: CASSQLLAGTSDYNEQYF. The CDR3 bases are TGTGCCAGCAGCCAACTACTAGCGGGCACGAGCGACTACAATGAGCAGTACTTC.